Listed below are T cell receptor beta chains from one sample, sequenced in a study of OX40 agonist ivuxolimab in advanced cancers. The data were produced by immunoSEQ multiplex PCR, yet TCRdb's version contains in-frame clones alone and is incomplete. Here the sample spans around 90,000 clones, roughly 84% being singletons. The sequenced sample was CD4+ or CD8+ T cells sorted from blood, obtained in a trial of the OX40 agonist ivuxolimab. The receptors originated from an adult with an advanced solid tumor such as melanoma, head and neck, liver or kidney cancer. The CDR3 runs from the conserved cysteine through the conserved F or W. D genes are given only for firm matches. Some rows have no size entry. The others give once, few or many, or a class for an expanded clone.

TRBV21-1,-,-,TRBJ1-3,TGTGCCAGCAGCATGGGACAGGGAGGTGGAAACACCATATATTTT,CASSMGQGGGNTIYF
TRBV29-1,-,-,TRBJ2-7,TGCAGCGTTGGTCTTATTGAGGGGAAAACCGAGCAGTACTTC,CSVGLIEGKTEQYF
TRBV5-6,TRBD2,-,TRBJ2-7,TGTGCCAGCAGCTTCAGGCGGGGGTCCTACGAGCAGTACTTC,CASSFRRGSYEQYF
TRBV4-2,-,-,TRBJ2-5,TGTGCCAGCAGCCAAGTGGGGGGGGCCCAAGAGACCCAGTACTTC,CASSQVGGAQETQYF
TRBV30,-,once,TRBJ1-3,TGTGCCTGGGGGGCGAGTAGTACTGGAAACACCATATATTTT,CAWGASSTGNTIYF
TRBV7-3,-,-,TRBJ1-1,TGTGCCAGCAGCCCGACTCACCGAAACACTGAAGCTTTCTTT,CASSPTHRNTEAFF
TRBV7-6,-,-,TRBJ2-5,TGTGCCAGCAGACCACTAGTGGAAGAGACCCAGTACTTC,CASRPLVEETQYF
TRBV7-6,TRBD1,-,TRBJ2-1,TGTGCCAGCAGCTTAGGCGGACAGGGGGCGGGTGAGCAGTTCTTC,CASSLGGQGAGEQFF
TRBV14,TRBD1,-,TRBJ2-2,TGTGCCAGCAGCCAGATACAGGGGGCACGAACCGGGGAGCTGTTTTTT,CASSQIQGARTGELFF
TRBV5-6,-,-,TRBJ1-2,TGTGCCAGCAGCTTAACAGACCATGGCTACACCTTC,CASSLTDHGYTF
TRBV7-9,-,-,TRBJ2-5,TGTGCCAGCAGCTTAGTAATAGGGCCGGGAGAGACCCAGTACTTC,CASSLVIGPGETQYF
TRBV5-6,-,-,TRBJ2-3,TGTGCCAGCAGGAATAGTGTTACGCAGTATTTT,CASRNSVTQYF
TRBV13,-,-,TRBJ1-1,TGTGCCAGCAGCTCCGGACAGACCACTGAAGCTTTCTTT,CASSSGQTTEAFF
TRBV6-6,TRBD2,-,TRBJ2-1,TGTGCCAGCAGTTACGTTCTAGCGGGGGGTGCGGATGAGCAGTTCTTC,CASSYVLAGGADEQFF
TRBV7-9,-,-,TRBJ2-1,TGTGCCAGCAGCCGTACGACTTTCTCAGGCGATGAGCAGTTCTTC,CASSRTTFSGDEQFF